This T cell receptor (beta chain) is from a study of identical twins. The CDR3 runs to 14 residues. V was cut by 3 bases and J by 0 bases, with 6 bases left in between. Germline V lookup: CDR1 LGHNA, CDR2 YNFKEQ. Study-wide results and limits: Twin pairs had excess sharing that was weaker in beta out-of-frame sequences.

This clonotype appeared a few times. Its specificity is not known. MiXCR, run by TCRdb on the 5' RACE reads, gives a single entry per CDR3 protein. The repertoire holds hundreds of thousands of distinct CDR3 sequences, about 18% seen once, with roughly 14% in the top ten. The data also belong to a second study, concerning T cells expressing NK-cell markers. That report notes: Just one sequenced donor of eight was HCMV-seronegative, while seven were seropositive. Sorting was limited to alpha-beta TCR-expressing T cells with an anti-gamma-delta TCR antibody in several experiments. Dominance of the CD3+CD56-NKG2C+ fraction by these clonotypes also held in several donors.

The sequence came from a woman between 18 and 29 years old in good health. The chain carries TRBV4-2 and TRBJ1-5; D remains unclear. The sample comprised PBMCs. CDR3 coding DNA: TGTGCCAGCAGCCATTCGAGTAGCAATCAGCCCCAGCATTTT. This translates into CASSHSSSNQPQHF.